This T cell receptor beta chain was documented in a study of T cell clonality in common variable immunodeficiency. Libraries were prepared by immunoSEQ multiplex PCR; TCRdb keeps only in-frame clonotypes and omits some of them. The sample is made up of roughly 42,000 clones, none counted only once. Study-wide results and limits: Fewer deletions and N-nucleotide insertions were reportedly seen in common variable immunodeficiency TCR beta sequences.

This clone was seen at least ten times. Antigen unknown. The CDR3 end falls 3 residues outside the read, so it is completed with the germline J gene. All CVID subjects were on immunoglobulin replacement for at least one year. Germline V gene data show CDR1 as GTSNPN and CDR2 as SVGIG (reference sequence). The CDR3 extends over 11 amino acids. The V gene is TRBV30, the J gene TRBJ1-2, with 8 bases matching TRBD1. Sequencing was carried out using peripheral blood mononuclear cells. This TCR was recovered from a human donor with common variable immunodeficiency. The CDR3 sequence is CAGQGKAGYTF. The DNA read from the CDR3 is TGTGCCGGACAGGGAAAGGCGGGC.